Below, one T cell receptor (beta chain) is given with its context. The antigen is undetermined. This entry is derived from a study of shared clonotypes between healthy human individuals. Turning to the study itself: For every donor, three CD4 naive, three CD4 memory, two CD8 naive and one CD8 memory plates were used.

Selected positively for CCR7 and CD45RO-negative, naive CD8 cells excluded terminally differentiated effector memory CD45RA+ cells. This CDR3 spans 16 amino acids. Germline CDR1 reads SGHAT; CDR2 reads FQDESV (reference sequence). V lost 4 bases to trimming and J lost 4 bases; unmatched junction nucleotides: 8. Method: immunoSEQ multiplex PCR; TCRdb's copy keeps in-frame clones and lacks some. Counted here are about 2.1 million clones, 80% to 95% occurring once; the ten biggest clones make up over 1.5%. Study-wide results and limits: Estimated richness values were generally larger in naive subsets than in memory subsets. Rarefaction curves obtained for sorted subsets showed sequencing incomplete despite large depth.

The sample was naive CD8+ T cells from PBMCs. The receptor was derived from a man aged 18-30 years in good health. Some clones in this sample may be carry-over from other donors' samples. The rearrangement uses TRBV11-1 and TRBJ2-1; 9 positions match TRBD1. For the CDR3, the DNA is TGTGCCAGCAGCTGGACAGGGGAGCTCGGGTACAATGAGCAGTTCTTC. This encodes CASSWTGELGYNEQFF.